A single sample is the source of the 7 T cell receptor beta chains below, sequenced in a study of metastatic and nonmetastatic thyroid tumors. Treatment of any kind had been given to no patient before thyroid surgery. MiXCR reprocessed the PCR reads for TCRdb. The sample lists about 5,000 clones; around 28% were seen once. The specimen was adjacent normal tissue. The receptor source for this set is a female donor with papillary thyroid cancer or a benign thyroid nodule (not recorded which). Some clones in this sample may be carry-over from other donors' samples.

This clone is judged medium-sized. The DNA of the CDR3 is TGTGCCAGCACCGCCCAGAATTCACCCCTCCACTTT. This translates into CASTAQNSPLHF. The V gene is TRBV5-6, the J gene TRBJ1-6; D uncertain. CDR3 length: 12 amino acids. The V and J ends lost 6 bases and 7 bases respectively, with 8 bases between them. Germline-derived CDR1 and CDR2 are SGHDT and YYEEEE.

This clone showed up just a few times. The chain links TRBV11-1 to TRBJ1-1, with D perhaps matching TRBD1 (5 bases). Germline CDR1 SGHAT, CDR2 FQDESV (reference sequence). Trimming cost V 0 bases and J 5 bases, with 19 bases left between them. The CDR3 sequence is 17 residues long. The CDR3 region has the DNA TGTGCCAGCAGCTTAGCGGAAGGGACCCTAATAGATACTGAAGCTTTCTTT. Translated: CASSLAEGTLIDTEAFF.

This clone occurred a few times. An end of the junction does not agree with germline; a read error may underlie this. The V call is TRBV12-3 or TRBV12-4, the J call TRBJ1-2; weak D call: TRBD1 (5 bases). CDR3 length: 13 residues. CDR3 residues: CAISLGVYIGYTF. For the CDR3, the DNA is TGTGCCATCAGTTTAGGGGTGTATATTGGCTACACCTTC.

The sample holds one count of this clone. Without the conserved terminal phenylalanine or tryptophan, this CDR3 likely stems from a read error. The DNA is left out, because the CDR3 cannot be placed on it with certainty; the CDR3 is given as TCRdb lists it. The chain uses TRBV27 and TRBJ2-1. Including both end residues, the CDR3 is 16 amino acids long. The germline V gene has CDR1 MNHEY and CDR2 SMNVEV (reference sequence). CDR3 region: CASSLSSGGSYNEQDL.

The chain links TRBV27 to TRBJ2-7; possible D gene TRBD1, 7 bases. The CDR3 spans 14 residues. Between the trimmed V and J ends, which lost 2 bases and 2 bases, there was a span of 10 bases. Looked up from germline, CDR1 is MNHEY and CDR2 is SMNVEV (reference sequence). For the CDR3, the DNA is TGTGCCAGCAGTTTAGGCGGGACAGCCTACGAGCAGTACTTC. This translates into CASSLGGTAYEQYF.

This chain connects TRBV5-6 to TRBJ2-1; no firm D call. Germline CDR1 is SGHDT and CDR2 is YYEEEE. This CDR3 is 11 amino acids long. V lost 3 bases and J lost 10, with 8 bases in between. CDR3 DNA sequence: TGTGCCAGCAGCTCGACACGAGAGCAGTTCTTC. Protein: CASSSTREQFF.

This clone has a single count. Relative to the germline gene, one junction end is altered; a read error may explain this. The chain has TRBV5-1 and TRBJ2-7; possible D gene TRBD2, 6 bases. The CDR3 length is 13 residues. From germline, CDR1 is SGHRS and CDR2 YFSETQ. This CDR3 is CPSSWTGDREQYF. The CDR3 DNA reads as TGCCCCAGCAGCTGGACGGGGGATAGAGAACAGTACTTC.